This T cell receptor beta chain was recorded in a study of T-cell reconstitution after alpha-beta-depleted transplantation in children. Germline assignment: CDR1 SGHTA and CDR2 FQGNSA. This CDR3 comprises 15 residues. After removal of 3 bases from V and 5 bases from J, the junction contained 7 bases not matched to a gene. This clonotype was seen at least ten times. Researchers prepared the TCRbeta library using unique molecular identifiers, the study reports. Each CDR3 protein gets one entry after TCRdb re-called the PCR reads with MiXCR. The sample lists about 480,000 distinct CDR3 sequences, approximately 12% occurring once.

The sample was PBMCs from the stem cell graft donor, taken from the stem cell graft. The V and J genes are TRBV7-2 and TRBJ1-1; TRBD1 agrees at 9 bases. The TCR was taken from a human donor who donated a stem cell graft to a child with combined immunodeficiency. CDR3 DNA sequence: TGTGCCAGCAGCTTCCCGGGACAGGGAGAAACTGAAGCTTTCTTT. The encoded protein is CASSFPGQGETEAFF.